Listed below are T cell receptor beta chains from one sample, sequenced in a study of immune evolution from preneoplasia to lung adenocarcinoma. This table comes from immunoSEQ multiplex PCR, and its TCRdb copy is limited to in-frame clones, with some not included. The table lists about 9,500 clones, around 89% of them singletons, with about 2.5% in the top ten. The sequenced material came from FFPE invasive lung adenocarcinoma tissue. Receptors were obtained from a person aged 65-85 years with invasive lung adenocarcinoma. CDR3s include the opening cysteine and the closing phenylalanine or tryptophan. A D gene is named only where the DNA matches it firmly. Expanded clones are given a class, and other clones once, few, many or no size at all.

TRBJ1-1	.	TRBD1	TRBV30	CAWSVGTGVGGTEAFF	TGTGCCTGGAGTGTTGGGACAGGGGTTGGGGGCACTGAAGCTTTCTTT
TRBJ2-5	.	TRBD2	TRBV2	CASSVGGRQETQYF	TGTGCCAGCAGTGTAGGCGGGAGGCAGGAGACCCAGTACTTC
TRBJ2-7	.	.	TRBV28	CASSFGELRLYSYEQYF	TGTGCCAGCAGTTTCGGGGAACTACGACTCTACTCCTACGAGCAGTACTTC
TRBJ1-5	.	.	TRBV5-6	CASSSERGFDNQPQHF	TGTGCCAGCAGCTCTGAAAGGGGGTTCGACAATCAGCCCCAGCATTTT
TRBJ2-3	.	TRBD1	TRBV11-3	CASSDRGTDTQYF	TGTGCCAGCAGTGACAGGGGGACAGATACGCAGTATTTT
TRBJ2-7	.	.	TRBV6-5	CASRTYTPIGWEQYF	TGTGCCAGCAGGACTTATACCCCCATTGGATGGGAGCAGTACTTC
TRBJ1-5	.	.	TRBV2	CASSVGDSNQPQHF	TGTGCCAGCAGTGTGGGAGATAGCAATCAGCCCCAGCATTTT
TRBJ1-2	.	.	TRBV7-9	CASRNRDYGYTF	TGTGCCAGCAGGAATAGGGACTATGGCTACACCTTC
TRBJ2-5	.	TRBD1	TRBV2	CASSLTGAGGETQYF	TGTGCCAGCAGCCTGACAGGGGCCGGAGGGGAGACCCAGTACTTC
TRBJ2-1	.	TRBD2	TRBV11-2	CASSLGGRAQDEQFF	TGTGCCAGCAGCTTAGGCGGGAGGGCCCAGGATGAGCAGTTCTTC
TRBJ2-2	.	.	TRBV5-1	CASSSDSNTGELFF	TGCGCCAGCAGCTCCGACAGCAACACCGGGGAGCTGTTTTTT
TRBJ1-1	.	.	TRBV2	CASSGRFTNTEAFF	TGTGCCAGCAGTGGGAGGTTTACGAACACTGAAGCTTTCTTT
TRBJ1-2	few	.	TRBV19	CASRAVHYGYTF	TGTGCCAGTAGGGCGGTACACTATGGCTACACCTTC
TRBJ1-5	.	.	TRBV6-5	CASSYSSYGNQPQHF	TGTGCCAGCAGTTACTCGTCTTACGGCAATCAGCCCCAGCATTTT
TRBJ1-2	.	.	TRBV10-3	CAISADLELYGYTF	TGTGCCATCAGTGCGGACTTAGAACTATATGGCTACACCTTC
TRBJ2-5	once	TRBD1	TRBV13	CASSRTPTGTAYQETQYF	TGTGCCAGCAGCCGAACACCGACCGGGACAGCCTACCAAGAGACCCAGTACTTC
TRBJ1-1	.	.	TRBV10-2	CASSHFGEAFF	TGCGCCAGCAGTCATTTCGGTGAAGCTTTCTTT
TRBJ2-3	.	TRBD1	TRBV29-1	CSVVPQGADTQYF	TGCAGCGTTGTACCGCAGGGGGCGGATACGCAGTATTTT
TRBJ2-3	.	.	TRBV28	CASSNPSGLTDTQYF	TGTGCCAGCAGTAACCCTTCGGGGCTCACAGATACGCAGTATTTT
TRBJ1-2	.	.	TRBV4-1	CASSQVELPPYGYTF	TGCGCCAGCAGCCAAGTTGAGCTCCCTCCCTATGGCTACACCTTC
TRBJ1-3	.	TRBD1	TRBV28	CASSFRTGELNTIYF	TGTGCCAGCAGTTTCCGGACAGGGGAGTTGAACACCATATATTTT
TRBJ1-1	once	TRBD1	TRBV2	CASHLVDRATEAFF	TGTGCCAGCCACTTAGTGGACAGGGCCACTGAAGCTTTCTTT
TRBJ1-5	.	.	TRBV28	CASSFGAGHQPQHF	TGTGCCAGCAGTTTCGGGGCAGGACATCAGCCCCAGCATTTT
TRBJ2-7	.	.	TRBV7-6	CASSRDGAGEQYF	TGTGCCAGCAGCCGCGATGGGGCGGGCGAGCAGTACTTC
TRBJ2-1	.	.	TRBV5-1	CASSLDSSSYNEQFF	TGCGCCAGCAGCCTGGACTCGAGCTCCTACAATGAGCAGTTCTTC
TRBJ1-5	.	TRBD1	TRBV5-1	CASSLGDRPNQPQHF	TGCGCCAGCAGCTTGGGGGACAGACCCAATCAGCCCCAGCATTTT
TRBJ1-1	.	.	TRBV30	CAWSHTAQAFF	TGTGCCTGGAGTCACACAGCACAAGCTTTCTTT
TRBJ1-4	.	.	TRBV6-1	CASRTGATNEKLFF	TGTGCCAGCAGGACCGGTGCAACTAATGAAAAACTGTTTTTT
TRBJ2-7	once	.	TRBV2	CASRYSGQGLMNEQYF	TGTGCCAGCAGATACTCTGGCCAGGGGTTAATGAACGAGCAGTACTTC
TRBJ1-1	.	.	TRBV5-1	CASSLVGENTEAFF	TGCGCCAGCAGCTTGGTTGGGGAGAACACTGAAGCTTTCTTT
TRBJ1-1	once	TRBD1	TRBV11-2	CASSHGQGAAEAFF	TGTGCCAGCAGCCATGGACAGGGGGCAGCTGAAGCTTTCTTT
TRBJ2-1	.	TRBD2	TRBV7-8	CASSLDPGLAGAVRVF	TGTGCCAGCAGCTTAGACCCCGGACTAGCGGGAGCTGTACGGGTCTTC
TRBJ1-2	.	.	TRBV6-5	CASSYSYDGYGYTF	TGTGCCAGCAGTTACTCGTACGACGGCTATGGCTACACCTTC
TRBJ1-1	.	.	TRBV30	CAWIIAAGTEAFF	TGTGCCTGGATTATCGCAGCGGGCACTGAAGCTTTCTTT
TRBJ2-3	.	.	TRBV11-2	CASNPLGGYLSTDTQYF	TGTGCCAGCAACCCCCTAGGCGGGTACCTTAGCACAGATACGCAGTATTTT
TRBJ2-2	.	.	TRBV11-3	CASSSVGGELFF	TGTGCCAGCAGCTCTGTTGGCGGGGAGCTGTTTTTT
TRBJ2-7	.	.	TRBV11-2	CASSGLLGSEQYF	TGTGCCAGCAGCGGACTTCTGGGGTCCGAGCAGTACTTC
TRBJ2-4	few	TRBD2	TRBV29-1	CSVERTSGGAKNIQYF	TGCAGCGTTGAGAGGACTAGCGGGGGGGCCAAAAACATTCAGTACTTC
TRBJ2-7	.	TRBD2	TRBV2	CASSESSGLSYEQYF	TGTGCCAGCAGTGAGTCTAGCGGCCTGTCCTACGAGCAGTACTTC
TRBJ2-5	.	.	TRBV20-1	CSAKGTETQYF	TGCAGTGCTAAGGGGACAGAGACCCAGTACTTC
TRBJ2-1	.	TRBD2	TRBV5-4	CASSPTSGGINEQFF	TGTGCCAGCAGCCCGACTAGCGGGGGGATCAATGAGCAGTTCTTC
TRBJ1-5	.	.	TRBV6-1	CASRGSSNQPQHF	TGTGCCAGCCGGGGCAGTAGCAATCAGCCCCAGCATTTT
TRBJ1-4	.	TRBD1	TRBV6-1	CASSATGVDEKLFF	TGTGCCAGCAGTGCGACAGGGGTAGATGAAAAACTGTTTTTT
TRBJ2-6	.	TRBD1	TRBV29-1	CSVAGGTGANVLTF	TGCAGCGTCGCAGGGGGAACTGGGGCCAACGTCCTGACTTTC
TRBJ1-2	.	.	TRBV6-1	CASSEAFGNYGYTF	TGTGCCAGCAGTGAAGCGTTCGGTAACTATGGCTACACCTTC
TRBJ2-3	.	.	TRBV29-1	CSVAGIAGTDTQYF	TGCAGCGTTGCTGGTATAGCGGGCACAGATACGCAGTATTTT
TRBJ1-3	.	.	TRBV14	CASSQGNTIYF	TGTGCCAGCAGCCAAGGAAACACCATATATTTT